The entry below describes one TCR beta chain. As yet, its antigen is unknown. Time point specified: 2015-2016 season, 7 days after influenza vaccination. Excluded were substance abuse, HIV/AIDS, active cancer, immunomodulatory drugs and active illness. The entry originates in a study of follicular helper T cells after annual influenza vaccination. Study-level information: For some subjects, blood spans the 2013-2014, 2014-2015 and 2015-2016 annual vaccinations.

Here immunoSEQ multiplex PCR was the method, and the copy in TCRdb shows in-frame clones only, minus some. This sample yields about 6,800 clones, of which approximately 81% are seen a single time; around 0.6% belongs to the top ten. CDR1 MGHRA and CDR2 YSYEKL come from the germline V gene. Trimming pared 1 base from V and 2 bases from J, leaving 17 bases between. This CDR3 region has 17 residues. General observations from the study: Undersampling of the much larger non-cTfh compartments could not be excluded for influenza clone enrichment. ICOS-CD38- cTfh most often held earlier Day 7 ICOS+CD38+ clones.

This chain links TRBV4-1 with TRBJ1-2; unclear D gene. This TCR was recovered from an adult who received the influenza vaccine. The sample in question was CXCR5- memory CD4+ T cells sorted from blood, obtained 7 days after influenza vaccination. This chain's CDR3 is CASSQGVGFGVNYGYTF. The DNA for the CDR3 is TGCGCCAGCAGCCAAGGAGTTGGCTTCGGGGTAAACTATGGCTACACCTTC.